The present T cell receptor (beta chain) was sequenced within a study of cytomegalovirus exposure and HLA in healthy donors. Regarding the study as a whole: Most TCR beta V segments were productive about 87% or about 30% of the time in an earlier analysis. Sequencing likely produced, as an artifact, a cluster of highly shared sequence variants. Available immune exposure information covered CMV serostatus only. Specific recognition of CMV antigens was confirmed in vitro for a few chains (all CMV-associated).

To note about this clone: Its antigen is not identified.

Primers for the PCR totalled 60 Vbeta and 13 Jbeta. Profiled with immunoSEQ multiplex PCR; TCRdb holds only in-frame clones, not every one. The data show about 130,000 clones, 60% to 85% seen once. Germline V CDR1 and CDR2: SGHRS, YFSETQ. V was pared by 2 bases and J by 4 bases, with 3 bases of the junction left unmatched. This CDR3 has 15 residues. J is TRBJ1-4 and V is TRBV5-1; 9 nucleotides line up with TRBD1. The TCR sequence derives from a woman younger than 35 in good health and CMV-seronegative. Sequencing was carried out using PBMCs. The DNA for the CDR3 is TGCGCCAGCAGCTTACAGGGGGCCCGTAATGAAAAACTGTTTTTT. Encoded protein: CASSLQGARNEKLFF.